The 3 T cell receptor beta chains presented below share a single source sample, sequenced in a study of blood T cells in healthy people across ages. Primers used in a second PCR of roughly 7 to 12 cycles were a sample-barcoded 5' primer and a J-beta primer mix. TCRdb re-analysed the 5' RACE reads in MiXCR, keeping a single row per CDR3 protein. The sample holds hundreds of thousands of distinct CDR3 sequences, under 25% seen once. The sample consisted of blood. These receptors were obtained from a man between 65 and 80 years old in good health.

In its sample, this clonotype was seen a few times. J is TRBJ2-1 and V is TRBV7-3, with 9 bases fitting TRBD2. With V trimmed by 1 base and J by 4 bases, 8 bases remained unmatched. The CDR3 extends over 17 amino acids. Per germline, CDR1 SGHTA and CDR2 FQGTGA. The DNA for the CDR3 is TGTGCCAGCAGCTTAAGTTCTAGCGGGACCCTTTACAATGAGCAGTTCTTC. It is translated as CASSLSSSGTLYNEQFF.

The CDR3 DNA is TGCGCCAGCAGCCAGAACAGGGGGCTCGGGACTGAAGCTTTCTTT. Its protein product is CASSQNRGLGTEAFF. This chain joins TRBV4-3 and TRBJ1-1; 9 nucleotides match TRBD1. The germline V gene encodes CDR1 LGHNA and CDR2 YSLEER. The CDR3 consists of 15 residues. V was pared by 3 bases and J by 5 bases, with 7 bases of the junction left unmatched.

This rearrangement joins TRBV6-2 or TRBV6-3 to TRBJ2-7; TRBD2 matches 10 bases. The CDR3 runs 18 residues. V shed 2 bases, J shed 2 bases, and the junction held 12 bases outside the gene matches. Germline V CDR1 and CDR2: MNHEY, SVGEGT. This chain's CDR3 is CASSYQIRTSGPTYEQYF. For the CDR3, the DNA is TGTGCCAGCAGTTACCAAATCCGGACTAGCGGCCCAACCTACGAGCAGTACTTC.